A single T cell receptor beta chain is shown here with its context. The data are from a study of blood T cell repertoires in COVID-19. Study-level information: T cells, B-cell-depleted T cells, or PBMCs provided the cDNA or gDNA that served as material.

V was cut by 3 bases and J by 4 bases, with 6 bases left in between. CDR3 length: 13 amino acids. Profiled with immunoSEQ multiplex PCR; TCRdb holds only in-frame clones, not every one. The sample has 270,000 or so clones; roughly 86% are singletons. The material sequenced was peripheral blood. The sequence came from a man in his forties with active or convalescent COVID-19. The rearrangement links TRBV12-3 or TRBV12-4 to TRBJ2-2; D unclear. The CDR3 DNA is TGTGCCAGCAGTTTTACAGTCACCGGGGAGCTGTTTTTT. Protein sequence: CASSFTVTGELFF.